The 22 T cell receptor beta chains listed next were all sequenced from one sample in a study of shared clonotypes between healthy human individuals. Assay used: immunoSEQ multiplex PCR; TCRdb lists only in-frame clones, some missing. The repertoire includes 2 million to 2.5 million clones, about nine tenths of them detected once, and around 0.4% sits in the top ten. Specimen: naive CD4+ T cells from PBMCs. Stated subset: CD45RA+ positively selected. These TCRs come from a man aged 18 to 29 in good health. Some clones in this sample may be carry-over from other donors' samples.

The chain links TRBV5-1 to TRBJ2-7, with 9 bases that match TRBD2. CDR1 SGHRS and CDR2 YFSETQ come from the germline V gene. The CDR3 contains 14 residues. The J segment lost 5 bases and the V segment lost 5 bases, leaving 8 bases of the junction unmatched. The CDR3 coding sequence is TGCGCCAGCAGTTTGAATAGCGGGAGCGACGAGCAGTACTTC. Encoded protein: CASSLNSGSDEQYF.

The chain carries TRBV5-1 and TRBJ2-7; TRBD2 might be the D (6 bases). This CDR3 comprises 15 residues. Germline loops: CDR1 SGHRS, CDR2 YFSETQ. The V gene lost 6 bases and the J gene lost 0 bases, with 16 bases spanning the gap. CDR3 protein: CASTINSGRSYEQYF. The CDR3 DNA follows: TGCGCCAGCACGATTAATAGCGGTCGCTCCTACGAGCAGTACTTC.

The CDR3 DNA reads as TGCGCCAGCAGCCAATGGACTAGCGGGAGGGCCGCCTACAATGAGCAGTTCTTC. Protein sequence: CASSQWTSGRAAYNEQFF. The chain combines TRBV5-1 with TRBJ2-1, with TRBD2 identical over 15 bases. The CDR3 loop spans 18 amino acids. The germline gives CDR1 SGHRS, CDR2 YFSETQ. V gave up 4 bases and J gave up 2 bases; unmatched junction bases: 7.

The genes are TRBV13 and TRBJ2-2; 8 positions agree with TRBD1. Trimming took 5 bases from V and 4 from J; bases not matched to a gene: 12. CDR3 size: 17 residues. Germline CDR1 and CDR2: PRHDT and FYEKMQ (reference sequence). The DNA for the CDR3 is TGTGCCAGCAGCCCAGGACAGGGTCAACACCGCACCGGGGAGCTGTTTTTT. As protein: CASSPGQGQHRTGELFF.

This rearrangement joins TRBV10-3 to TRBJ2-1; TRBD1 agrees at 9 bases. CDR3 length equals 15 residues. V dropped 6 bases and J dropped 2; count of bases not matched to a gene: 5. Germline loops: CDR1 ENHRY, CDR2 SYGVKD. CDR3: CAIRDDRGTYNEQFF. The CDR3 bases are TGTGCCATCAGGGACGACAGGGGGACCTACAATGAGCAGTTCTTC.

The chain carries TRBV6-6 and TRBJ1-5; D unclear. The CDR3 has 16 residues. V was shortened by 4 bases and J by 4 bases, with 17 bases between the two germline ends. CDR1 is MNHNY and CDR2 is SVGAGI in the germline V gene (reference sequence). CDR3: CASSFSWTSVNQPQHF. Here the CDR3 DNA reads TGTGCCAGCAGTTTTTCTTGGACTTCAGTGAATCAGCCCCAGCATTTT.

The chain recombines TRBV28 with TRBJ1-4; 8 nucleotides match TRBD1. CDR1 is MDHEN, CDR2 SYDVKM, per germline. The CDR3 is made up of 16 amino acids. The trim removed 2 bases at V and 7 bases at J, leaving 9 bases unmatched. The CDR3 spells CASSLGSGGVGEKLFF. CDR3 in DNA: TGTGCCAGCAGTTTAGGGTCAGGGGGCGTCGGTGAAAAACTGTTTTTT.

This sequence joins TRBV5-1 and TRBJ2-7, with 8 bases fitting TRBD1. The length of the CDR3 is 16 residues. Germline values: CDR1 SGHRS, CDR2 YFSETQ. The V segment lost 1 base and the J segment 3 bases; nucleotides outside the gene matches: 9. The chain's CDR3 is CASSLQGAPTIYEQYF. The CDR3 DNA follows: TGCGCCAGCAGCTTGCAGGGGGCCCCGACTATCTACGAGCAGTACTTC.

V and J are TRBV5-6 and TRBJ1-2; 9 bases are shared with TRBD1. Germline V gives CDR1 SGHDT, CDR2 YYEEEE. After removal of 4 bases from V and 4 bases from J, the junction contained 8 bases not matched to a gene. The CDR3 spans 15 residues. CDR3 in amino acids: CASSPTGGGGYGYTF. CDR3 DNA: TGTGCCAGCAGCCCCACAGGGGGCGGGGGCTATGGCTACACCTTC.

The CDR3 nucleotides read TGTGCCAGCAGTTTAGGGTGGGGGACACGTGAGCAGTACTTC. Translating gives CASSLGWGTREQYF. The chain couples TRBV27 to TRBJ2-7, with D maybe TRBD1 (6 bases). The ends were cut back, 2 bases at V and 7 bases at J, with 15 bases in the middle. The CDR3 runs to 14 residues. Germline CDR1 is MNHEY and CDR2 is SMNVEV (reference sequence).

In its sample, this clone was seen once. CDR3 nucleotides: TGTGCCAGCAGCCGCTACGACCAGGGAGAGACCCAGTACTTC. Protein product: CASSRYDQGETQYF. The chain carries TRBV6-1 and TRBJ2-5; D perhaps matches TRBD1 (5 bases). The CDR3 runs 14 residues. In germline, CDR1 is MNHNS, CDR2 SASEGT. V lost 6 bases and J 4 bases, leaving 15 bases between the germline ends.

The rearrangement uses TRBV7-9 and TRBJ2-7; 8 bases align to TRBD1. The V and J ends lost 5 bases and 6 bases, in that order; junction bases with no gene match: 9. Looked up from germline, CDR1 is SEHNR and CDR2 is FQNEAQ (reference sequence). The CDR3 totals 14 residues. The CDR3 sequence is CASSHNGQGSEQYF. Here the CDR3 DNA reads TGTGCCAGCAGCCACAACGGACAGGGCTCCGAGCAGTACTTC.

CDR3 protein: CASSEGTRNEQFF. The CDR3, as DNA: TGCGCCAGCAGTGAAGGGACCCGGAATGAGCAGTTCTTC. This rearrangement joins TRBV10-1 to TRBJ2-1; D assignment may be TRBD1 or TRBD2 (5 bases each). Between the trimmed V and J ends, which lost 3 bases and 7 bases, there was a span of 10 bases. The CDR3 totals 13 residues. The germline CDR1 and CDR2 sequences are WNHNN and SYGVQD (reference sequence).

The chain links TRBV6-5 to TRBJ2-5, with TRBD1 matching over 7 bases. The J call is in doubt because the DNA end fits TRBJ2-7 better. CDR3 size: 15 residues. Per germline, CDR1 MNHEY and CDR2 SVGAGI. CDR3: CASSQNRGPPYEQYF. The CDR3 bases are TGTGCCAGCAGTCAGAACAGGGGACCTCCCTACGAGCAGTACTTC.

The chain carries TRBV30 and TRBJ2-5, with TRBD1 matching 8 bases. The last part of the DNA fits TRBJ2-7 better; the J call may be wrong. The length of the CDR3 is 13 residues. The germline V gene encodes CDR1 GTSNPN and CDR2 SVGIG (reference sequence). CDR3 sequence: CAWNGQGSYEQYF. The CDR3 DNA follows: TGTGCCTGGAACGGACAGGGTAGTTACGAGCAGTACTTC.

The rearrangement links TRBV25-1 to TRBJ2-1, with 7 bases identical to TRBD2. Germline V gives CDR1 MGHDK, CDR2 SYGVNS. The CDR3 covers 17 residues. The V and J ends lost 3 bases and 4 bases, in that order; junction bases with no gene match: 12. This CDR3 reads CASSEGGTPVRYNEQFF. The CDR3 DNA is TGTGCCAGCAGTGAGGGGGGGACTCCAGTGCGTTACAATGAGCAGTTCTTC. Filled out from reference TRBV25-1 and TRBJ2-1, the complete variable domain reads EADIYQTPRYLVIGTGKKITLECSQTMGHDKMYWYQQDPGMELHLIHYSYGVNSTEKGDLSSESTVSRIRTEHFPLTLESARPSHTSQYLCASSEGGTPVRYNEQFFGPGTRLTVL.

The V and J genes are TRBV5-1 and TRBJ2-1; 7 nucleotides agree with TRBD2. Germline CDR1 SGHRS, CDR2 YFSETQ. The CDR3 is 15 amino acids. The V and J ends lost 0 bases and 9 bases, in that order; junction bases with no gene match: 9. CDR3 loop: CASSLEWGGDGEQFF. The DNA of the CDR3 is TGCGCCAGCAGCTTGGAGTGGGGAGGGGACGGTGAGCAGTTCTTC.

This clone has more than one count but fewer than ten. The same CDR3 also results from other DNA sequences found in this sample. The chain carries TRBV5-1 and TRBJ2-2; 8 nucleotides agree with TRBD1. The CDR3 is 14 amino acids. V dropped 0 bases and J dropped 7; count of bases not matched to a gene: 2. Germline V gene data show CDR1 as SGHRS and CDR2 as YFSETQ. In nucleotides, the CDR3 is TGCGCCAGCAGCTTGGGACAGGGGAGCGGGGAGCTGTTTTTT. This translates into CASSLGQGSGELFF.

V and J are TRBV6-6 and TRBJ1-5; D uncertain. V lost 6 bases and J lost 3, with 15 bases in between. The germline CDR1 and CDR2 sequences are MNHNY and SVGAGI (reference sequence). The CDR3 has 15 residues. The CDR3 DNA reads as TGTGCCAGCAGAAAGTTGGACCGGAACAATCAGCCCCAGCATTTT. Translation: CASRKLDRNNQPQHF.

Comment on this clone: Other DNA sequences in this specimen translate into the identical CDR3. This sequence joins TRBV7-2 and TRBJ2-7; 11 nucleotides line up with TRBD2. The germline CDR1 and CDR2 sequences are SGHTA and FQGNSA. CDR3 size: 15 residues. The ends lost 3 bases at V and 4 bases at J; junction bases unmatched: 5. The chain's CDR3 is CASSLGLAVNYEQYF. DNA for the CDR3: TGTGCCAGCAGCTTGGGACTAGCGGTTAATTACGAGCAGTACTTC.

This chain connects TRBV20-1 to TRBJ1-2; 7 bases map to TRBD1. This CDR3 comprises 11 residues. CDR1 is DFQATT, CDR2 SNEGSKA, per germline (reference sequence). J gave up 7 bases and V 3 bases, and 2 bases lay outside the gene matches. The CDR3 DNA follows: TGCAGTGCTAGGACAGGGCCTGGCTACACCTTC. Its translation is CSARTGPGYTF.

This clone came up once. The chain recombines TRBV4-2 with TRBJ2-5; TRBD2 might be the D (6 bases). Trimming shortened V by 2 bases and J by 5 bases, and 18 bases separated the two germline ends. The germline V gene encodes CDR1 LGHNA and CDR2 YNFKEQ. The CDR3 is 16 residues long. CDR3 in DNA: TGTGCCAGCAGCCAATATCCGGGAGTGGGACGCGAGACCCAGTACTTC. Translation: CASSQYPGVGRETQYF.